These 31 T cell receptor beta chains were all obtained from the same sample, sequenced in a study of T cells expressing NK-cell markers. One entry per CDR3 protein, without DNA, is what TCRdb gives after re-calling the 5' RACE reads. The listing contains 400,000 to 500,000 distinct CDR3 sequences. Sequencing was carried out using blood T cells: a sorted CD56 or NKG2C T cell subset, CD4+ or CD8+ T cells, or bulk PBMC T cells (not recorded which). The receptors originated from a woman between 18 and 75 years old in good health.

The V gene is TRBV12-3 or TRBV12-4, the J gene TRBJ1-1. The CDR3 has 14 residues. This CDR3 is CASSFRPINTEAFF.

The chain combines TRBV29-1 with TRBJ2-1; TCRdb proposes TRBD1, but this gene call is untestable without DNA. The germline CDR1 and CDR2 sequences are SQVTM and ANQGSEA. The CDR3 spans 13 residues. CDR3 loop: CSVEDYRSEPQFF.

The V gene is TRBV30, the J gene TRBJ2-1; as DNA is missing, the TRBD1 call by TCRdb cannot be tested. The length of the CDR3 is 11 residues. Germline lookup yields CDR1 GTSNPN and CDR2 SVGIG (reference sequence). CDR3 in amino acids: CAWDRYNEQFF.

This CDR3 reads CASSPWDREGTQYF. This chain uses TRBV3-1 with TRBJ2-5; the TRBD2 assignment by TCRdb is unverifiable without DNA. Germline values: CDR1 LGHDT, CDR2 YNNKEL (reference sequence). This CDR3 spans 14 amino acids.

The V and J genes are TRBV20-1 and TRBJ2-2; without DNA, the TCRdb call of TRBD1 cannot be checked. Germline V lookup: CDR1 DFQATT, CDR2 SNEGSKA (reference sequence). CDR3 length: 16 residues. This chain's CDR3 is CSARTDSQTNTGELFF.

The CDR3 loop is CASRGSGVNTGELFF. The V call is TRBV5-1, the J call TRBJ2-2; TCRdb's D gene call, TRBD2, goes unchecked for lack of DNA. CDR1 and CDR2 (germline): SGHRS, YFSETQ. The CDR3 totals 15 residues.

The chain is built from TRBV20-1 and TRBJ2-3; the TCRdb call, TRBD1, lacks DNA for checking. CDR3 size: 14 residues. Looked up from germline, CDR1 is DFQATT and CDR2 is SNEGSKA (reference sequence). CDR3 loop: CSAVPGSGTDTQYF.

The gene calls are TRBV12-3 or TRBV12-4 and TRBJ1-4. The CDR3 has 14 residues. CDR3 in amino acids: CASSSRIRGEKLFF.

V gene TRBV9 combines with J gene TRBJ2-1; as DNA is missing, the TRBD2 call by TCRdb cannot be tested. The CDR3 totals 15 residues. CDR1 SGDLS and CDR2 YYNGEE come from the germline V gene. The CDR3 here is CASSVSGGAGYEQFF.

The CDR3 here is CASSQGGQGKQETQYF. This chain connects TRBV14 to TRBJ2-5; TCRdb outputs TRBD1, but without DNA this stays unchecked. The CDR3 loop spans 16 amino acids. The germline V gene encodes CDR1 SGHDN and CDR2 FVKESK.

This rearrangement joins TRBV5-1 to TRBJ1-3; TCRdb names TRBD1, which stays unverified in the absence of DNA. The CDR3 has 15 residues. Germline V lookup: CDR1 SGHRS, CDR2 YFSETQ. CDR3 sequence reads: CASSPWTGTGNTIYF.

The chain links TRBV20-1 to TRBJ1-4. CDR1 DFQATT and CDR2 SNEGSKA come from the germline V gene (reference sequence). This CDR3 spans 12 amino acids. CDR3 loop: CSAYRGGEKLFF.

This chain joins TRBV4-3 and TRBJ2-6. This CDR3 has 15 residues. Germline CDR1 reads LGHNA; CDR2 reads YSLEER. The chain's CDR3 is CASSPQVSGANVLTF.

The V and J genes are TRBV29-1 and TRBJ2-2; TCRdb reports TRBD2, a call that lacks DNA to check it against. The germline CDR1 and CDR2 sequences are SQVTM and ANQGSEA. This CDR3 has 15 amino acids. The CDR3 is CSVASGRFDTGELFF.

The chain employs TRBV6-6 and TRBJ1-4. This CDR3 is built from 11 residues. Per the germline V gene, CDR1 is MNHNY and CDR2 is SVGAGI (reference sequence). CDR3 sequence reads: CALGRGEKLFF.

CDR3 sequence: CASSPPTGYYNEQFF. The chain joins TRBV9 to TRBJ2-1; there is no DNA to check the TCRdb D call of TRBD1. Germline V gene sequence: CDR1 SGDLS, CDR2 YYNGEE. The CDR3 length is 15 residues. The full variable domain, its missing parts supplied by reference TRBV9 and TRBJ2-1, is DSGVTQTPKHLITATGQRVTLRCSPRSGDLSVYWYQQSLDQGLQFLIQYYNGEERAKGNILERFSAQQFPDLHSELNLSSLELGDSALYFCASSPPTGYYNEQFFGPGTRLTVL.

The V gene is TRBV18, the J gene TRBJ2-1; TCRdb indicates TRBD2, and absent DNA this call remains unverified. The germline V gene has CDR1 KGHSH and CDR2 LQKENI. The CDR3 is 17 residues long. The CDR3 here is CASSPPGSLVKYNEQFF.

V is TRBV12-3 or TRBV12-4 and J is TRBJ2-7; the D gene TCRdb calls, TRBD1, cannot be checked with no DNA. This CDR3 contains 12 residues. CDR3 protein: CASSRQGYEQYF.

The chain combines TRBV5-1 with TRBJ1-2. Germline V lookup: CDR1 SGHRS, CDR2 YFSETQ. This CDR3 is built from 13 residues. The CDR3 here is CASSTLTLYGYTF.

V gene TRBV7-2 combines with J gene TRBJ2-1; the D call of TRBD2 rests on TCRdb alone, since no DNA is present to check it. The CDR3 runs 15 residues. CDR1 and CDR2 from the germline V gene are SGHTA and FQGNSA. This chain's CDR3 is CASSPQTSGRGEQFF. The full variable domain, rest sourced from reference TRBV7-2 and TRBJ2-1, is GAGVSQSPSNKVTEKGKDVELRCDPISGHTALYWYRQSLGQGLEFLIYFQGNSAPDKSGLPSDRFSAERTGGSVSTLTIQRTQQEDSAVYLCASSPQTSGRGEQFFGPGTRLTVL.

This sequence joins TRBV2 and TRBJ1-5. The CDR3 totals 11 residues. Germline V lookup: CDR1 SNHLY, CDR2 FYNNEI. The CDR3 here is CASKQFIAQHF. Full variable domain (rest looked up from reference TRBV2 and TRBJ1-5): EPEVTQTPSHQVTQMGQEVILRCVPISNHLYFYWYRQILGQKVEFLVSFYNNEISEKSEIFDDQFSVERPDGSNFTLKIRSTKLEDSAMYFCASKQFIAQHFGDGTRLSIL.

The chain links TRBV12-3 or TRBV12-4 to TRBJ1-1; with no DNA, the TCRdb D assignment of TRBD1 cannot be verified. The CDR3 has 18 amino acids. The CDR3 loop reads CASSFPGQGATGQNEAFF.

CDR3 loop: CASSVGTSGNNEQFF. The rearrangement uses TRBV9 and TRBJ2-1; the D call of TRBD2 rests on TCRdb alone, since no DNA is present to check it. CDR1 and CDR2 (germline): SGDLS, YYNGEE. CDR3 length: 15 amino acids.

V is TRBV4-1 and J is TRBJ1-1; the D call from TCRdb, TRBD1, cannot be confirmed without DNA. CDR3 size: 19 residues. Germline CDR1 MGHRA, CDR2 YSYEKL. CDR3 in amino acids: CASSPPLGQGAVGHTEAFF.

The V call is TRBV30, the J call TRBJ2-3; TCRdb's D call of TRBD1 is untestable without DNA. CDR3 length: 14 residues. In germline, CDR1 is GTSNPN, CDR2 SVGIG (reference sequence). CDR3 residues: CAWRPGQGTDTQYF.

This rearrangement joins TRBV7-2 to TRBJ2-3; TCRdb proposes TRBD2, but this gene call is untestable without DNA. The germline V gene has CDR1 SGHTA and CDR2 FQGNSA. The CDR3 is made up of 15 amino acids. The CDR3 reads CASSSSGTSTDTQYF.

This CDR3 is CSAPLWGNEQFF. V gene TRBV20-1 combines with J gene TRBJ2-1; as DNA is missing, the TRBD1 call by TCRdb cannot be tested. Germline lookup yields CDR1 DFQATT and CDR2 SNEGSKA (reference sequence). CDR3 length equals 12 residues.

The chain is built from TRBV4-3 and TRBJ2-2. Germline assignment: CDR1 LGHNA and CDR2 YSLEER. This CDR3 is 17 amino acids long. The CDR3 loop is CASSPAGYHLNTGELFF.

This chain links TRBV29-1 with TRBJ2-3; TCRdb returns TRBD1, unconfirmable since there is no DNA. CDR1 is SQVTM, CDR2 ANQGSEA, per germline. The CDR3 totals 13 residues. CDR3 sequence reads: CSVTGYGTDTQYF.

J is TRBJ1-5 and V is TRBV6-2 or TRBV6-3; TCRdb calls TRBD1, which cannot be checked without DNA. The CDR3 runs to 16 residues. Germline V gene data show CDR1 as MNHEY and CDR2 as SVGEGT. This chain's CDR3 is CASSFEGGLGNQPQHF.

V gene TRBV7-2 combines with J gene TRBJ2-3; TCRdb proposes TRBD1, but this gene call is untestable without DNA. Germline CDR1 and CDR2: SGHTA and FQGNSA. The CDR3 sequence is 15 residues long. CDR3 residues: CASSLRQAPTDTQYF. The entire variable domain, with the rest obtained from reference TRBV7-2 and TRBJ2-3, is as follows: GAGVSQSPSNKVTEKGKDVELRCDPISGHTALYWYRQSLGQGLEFLIYFQGNSAPDKSGLPSDRFSAERTGGSVSTLTIQRTQQEDSAVYLCASSLRQAPTDTQYFGPGTRLTVL.